This T cell receptor beta chain was sequenced for a study of blood T cell repertoires in COVID-19. Across the whole study: COVID-19 samples collected from the United States, Italy and Spain covered acute and convalescent phases. From T cells, B-cell-depleted T cells, or PBMCs came the material, which was cDNA or gDNA.

The CDR3 covers 18 residues. Germline CDR1 reads SGHKS; CDR2 reads YYEKEE (reference sequence). With 0 bases clipped from V and 5 bases from J, the junction kept 12 bases outside the gene matches. Authors' methods: Using reference gene primer amplification, nucleated cell counts were estimated. Produced via immunoSEQ multiplex PCR; TCRdb's table is partial and in-frame only. V, J and clone size reflect that table, while D and trimming were determined from the DNA. The sample lists 70,000 or so clones; about 85% were seen once. The sequencing input was peripheral blood. The rearrangement joins TRBV5-5 to TRBJ2-3; TRBD2 agrees at 10 bases. The receptor's source is a man older than 75 with acute or convalescent COVID-19. The CDR3: CASSLESLSSGSQDTQYF. The CDR3, as DNA: TGTGCCAGCAGCTTGGAATCCCTCTCTAGCGGGAGTCAAGATACGCAGTATTTT.